A single T cell receptor (beta chain) is shown here with its context. The sample originates from a study of blood T cell repertoires in COVID-19. Study as a whole: Sources were T cells, B-cell-depleted T cells, or PBMCs; the material itself was cDNA or gDNA.

The authors' processing: Amplification with reference gene primers provided the estimates of nucleated cell counts. The protocol was immunoSEQ multiplex PCR, while the TCRdb copy is restricted to in-frame clones and leaves out a portion. V and J calls and clone size follow that table, whereas D and trimming were derived from the DNA. The data hold some 300,000 clones, with about 88% observed a single time. Those who participated ranged in age from roughly 18 to 100 years and resided in roughly 26 US areas. This receptor was identified in a woman between 25 and 40 years old who had recovered from COVID-19. Sequenced input: PBMCs or T cells enriched from blood (not recorded which).

CDR3 sequence (DNA): TGTGCCACCTTGGGACAGAGAGTAATCACAGATACGCAGTATTTT. Encoded protein: CATLGQRVITDTQYF. The V gene is TRBV10-3, the J gene TRBJ2-3; TRBD1 matches at 7 bases. The junction had 12 bases not matched to a gene; V was cut back by 10 bases and J by 2 bases. The CDR3 has 15 amino acids. In germline, CDR1 is ENHRY, CDR2 SYGVKD.